The 17 T cell receptor beta chains given below trace back to one sample, sequenced in a study of T cell responses to AZD1222 COVID-19 vaccine. TCRdb keeps only in-frame clones here, not all; method: immunoSEQ multiplex PCR. The sample lists over 65,000 clones; around 90% were seen once. Sequenced here: peripheral blood, sampled on day 0 of AZD1222 vaccination. These receptors were obtained from an adult in good health.

The V and J genes are TRBV2 and TRBJ1-4; D possibly corresponds to TRBD1 (6 bases). V lost 6 bases, J lost 8 bases, and 19 bases lay in between. The CDR3 covers 15 residues. Germline assignment: CDR1 SNHLY and CDR2 FYNNEI. CDR3 sequence: CASRPRQVPNEKLFF. As DNA, the CDR3 is TGTGCCAGCAGGCCCCGACAGGTCCCCAACGAAAAACTGTTTTTT.

This chain links TRBV5-1 with TRBJ2-1; 8 nucleotides line up with TRBD2. The CDR3 totals 16 residues. The J segment lost 7 bases and the V segment lost 4 bases, leaving 13 bases of the junction unmatched. The germline V gene has CDR1 SGHRS and CDR2 YFSETQ. This CDR3 reads CASSEAGTRLGNEQFF. CDR3 bases: TGCGCCAGCAGCGAGGCCGGGACTAGACTTGGGAATGAGCAGTTCTTC.

This clone was seen more than once but under ten times. The V and J genes are TRBV29-1 and TRBJ1-1, with 7 nucleotides matching TRBD1. V lost 3 bases, J lost 5 bases, and 12 bases stayed unmatched. Per germline, CDR1 SQVTM and CDR2 ANQGSEA. The CDR3 runs 15 residues. The CDR3 DNA reads TGCAGCGTTGATAGGAAACCAGGGGGGGGAACTGAAGCTTTCTTT. Protein sequence: CSVDRKPGGGTEAFF.

V gene TRBV7-3 combines with J gene TRBJ2-1; 11 bases map to TRBD1. This CDR3 is built from 17 residues. Germline trimming cut 5 bases from V and 6 bases from J; bases unmatched to any gene: 12. In germline, CDR1 is SGHTA, CDR2 FQGTGA. CDR3 sequence (DNA): TGTGCCAGCAGCCCAGTTGGACAGGGGGCCTCCATCAATGAGCAGTTCTTC. Encoded protein: CASSPVGQGASINEQFF.

The chain recombines TRBV19 with TRBJ1-5; TRBD1 aligns across 7 bases. The CDR3 runs to 18 residues. Germline loops: CDR1 LNHDA, CDR2 SQIVND (reference sequence). Trimming cost V 1 base and J 0 bases; bases outside gene matches: 9. The CDR3: CASSIAAGGRYSNQPQHF. The CDR3 DNA is TGTGCCAGTAGTATAGCTGCAGGGGGGAGGTATAGCAATCAGCCCCAGCATTTT. The entire variable domain, with the rest obtained from reference TRBV19 and TRBJ1-5, is as follows: DGGITQSPKYLFRKEGQNVTLSCEQNLNHDAMYWYRQDPGQGLRLIYYSQIVNDFQKGDIAEGYSVSREKKESFPLTVTSAQKNPTAFYLCASSIAAGGRYSNQPQHFGDGTRLSIL.

The chain has TRBV6-5 and TRBJ1-2, with D possibly matching TRBD1 (5 bases). Trimming cost V 0 bases and J 3 bases, with 5 bases left between them. Germline V gene sequence: CDR1 MNHEY, CDR2 SVGAGI. The CDR3 sequence is 13 residues long. This CDR3 reads CASSYSTDYGYTF. CDR3 nucleotides: TGTGCCAGCAGTTACTCGACAGACTATGGCTACACCTTC.

The V gene is TRBV29-1, the J gene TRBJ1-2; D not resolved. The CDR3 contains 12 residues. V lost 2 bases and J lost 4, with 8 bases in between. Germline CDR1 reads SQVTM; CDR2 reads ANQGSEA. The CDR3 coding sequence is TGCAGCGTTGAAAGGATGGGCTATGGCTACACCTTC. Translating it yields CSVERMGYGYTF.

The rearrangement joins TRBV6-5 to TRBJ1-5; D may be TRBD1 (6 bases). CDR1 is MNHEY, CDR2 SVGAGI, per germline. This CDR3 is 14 amino acids long. V lost 5 bases to trimming and J lost 7 bases, with 15 bases between them. The CDR3 protein is CASSRDRLIQPQHF. For the CDR3, the DNA is TGTGCCAGCAGTCGCGACAGGCTGATACAGCCCCAGCATTTT.

This chain joins TRBV3-1 (or the pseudogene TRBV3-2) and TRBJ2-1; weak D call: TRBD1 (6 bases). This CDR3 region has 14 residues. The germline gives CDR1 LGHDT, CDR2 YNNKEL (reference sequence). V was clipped by 0 bases and J by 8 bases, with 11 bases between them. CDR3: CASSQEWGRHEQFF. The CDR3 DNA reads TGTGCCAGCAGCCAAGAATGGGGGCGGCATGAGCAGTTCTTC.

This clone occurred once. This sequence joins TRBV5-1 and TRBJ2-4, with a tentative D call TRBD2 (5 bases). Looked up from germline, CDR1 is SGHRS and CDR2 is YFSETQ. The CDR3 is made up of 14 amino acids. V lost 4 bases to trimming and J lost 5 bases, with 13 bases between them. DNA for the CDR3: TGCGCCAGCAGCATACTAGGAATGGAAAACATTCAGTACTTC. Translation gives CASSILGMENIQYF.

The chain recombines TRBV4-2 with TRBJ1-2, with 8 bases lining up with TRBD1. The CDR3 is made up of 16 amino acids. Trimming at V came to 3 bases and at J to 1 base, leaving 7 bases not matched to a gene. CDR1 is LGHNA and CDR2 is YNFKEQ in the germline V gene. CDR3 sequence (DNA): TGTGCCAGCAGCCAGATGACAGGGGTAGGTAACTATGGCTACACCTTC. Translation gives CASSQMTGVGNYGYTF.

DNA for the CDR3: TGTGCCAGCTCACCATTCGAGGGAAACACTGAAGCTTTCTTT. Translating gives CASSPFEGNTEAFF. The V and J genes are TRBV18 and TRBJ1-1; D gene unclear. The CDR3 extends over 14 amino acids. Germline lookup yields CDR1 KGHSH and CDR2 LQKENI. Deletions cut 2 bases from V and 2 bases from J, with 9 bases between.

This clone was seen more than once but under ten times. Other DNA sequences in the same sample also yield this CDR3. Written as DNA, the CDR3 is TGTGCCAGCAGCTTAGTAGGCCGGGACTACGAGCAGTACTTC. This gives the protein CASSLVGRDYEQYF. This rearrangement joins TRBV7-9 to TRBJ2-7; D may be TRBD2 (5 bases). Germline-derived CDR1 and CDR2 are SEHNR and FQNEAQ (reference sequence). There are 14 residues in the CDR3. Trimming cost V 1 base and J 3 bases, with 10 bases left between them.

The J gene is TRBJ2-5, the V gene TRBV6-5; tentative D call: TRBD1 (7 bases). Per the germline V gene, CDR1 is MNHEY and CDR2 is SVGAGI. The CDR3 totals 13 residues. V was trimmed by 7 bases and J by 7 bases, leaving 16 bases between them. CDR3 nucleotide sequence: TGTGCCAGCAATAGCAGGGGGGCGCGGACCCAGTACTTC. Protein: CASNSRGARTQYF.

J is TRBJ2-2 and V is TRBV6-4, with D perhaps TRBD2 (6 bases). V was clipped by 8 bases and J by 4 bases, with 14 bases between them. Per germline, CDR1 MRHNA and CDR2 SNTAGT. The CDR3 spans 14 residues. CDR3 residues: CASSTVGGTGELFF. Written as DNA, the CDR3 is TGTGCCAGCTCAACCGTCGGGGGCACCGGGGAGCTGTTTTTT.

The chain carries TRBV2 and TRBJ2-1, with no clear D. V gave up 3 bases and J gave up 6 bases, with 15 bases separating them. Germline V CDR1 and CDR2: SNHLY, FYNNEI. CDR3 length equals 15 residues. The CDR3 DNA reads as TGTGCCAGCAGTGAGTGGGCAGGAGTCGTCAATGAGCAGTTCTTC. Translating it yields CASSEWAGVVNEQFF.

The rearrangement uses TRBV6-5 and TRBJ1-5; D not resolved. Germline V CDR1 and CDR2: MNHEY, SVGAGI. CDR3 length: 14 amino acids. Trimming shortened V by 8 bases and J by 3 bases, and 14 bases separated the two germline ends. CDR3 sequence (DNA): TGTGCCAGCGGGTCAGCAACTAACAATCAGCCCCAGCATTTT. This gives the protein CASGSATNNQPQHF.